This T cell receptor beta chain was obtained from a study of blood T cell repertoires in COVID-19. For the study at large: Some COVID-19 samples were acute and others convalescent; all came from the United States, Italy and Spain.

Per the original data handling: Quantification of nucleated cells was approximated via reference gene primer amplification. The method was immunoSEQ multiplex PCR; TCRdb's version includes in-frame clones alone and lacks a portion of them. The V and J calls and clone size are taken from that table; D and trimming were inferred from the DNA. Here the sample spans roughly 50,000 clones, about 88% being singletons. The sequencing input was peripheral blood. The clonotype was recovered from a woman aged 60-75 years with active COVID-19.

The DNA for the CDR3 is TGTGCCAGCAGCCTCGGGACTAGCGGGGGGTTCCAAGAGACCCAGTACTTC. This sequence encodes CASSLGTSGGFQETQYF. V gene TRBV4-2 combines with J gene TRBJ2-5; 15 nucleotides line up with TRBD2. V was clipped by 4 bases and J by 1 base; unmatched bases: 4. The germline CDR1 and CDR2 sequences are LGHNA and YNFKEQ. This CDR3 region has 17 residues.